Presented here are 14 T cell receptor beta chains from one specimen sequenced in a study of tumor and adjacent non-tumor tissue in lung cancer. The library came from three nested PCR rounds adapted from ARM-PCR protocols. MiXCR, applied by TCRdb to the multiplex PCR reads, yields one record per CDR3 protein. The sample lists approximately 47,000 distinct CDR3 sequences, around 59% occurring once. RNA was extracted from bulk tissue without any cell sorting. The normal lung tissue was taken more than 3 cm from the tumor edge. The specimen was distant non-tumor lung tissue. The receptors come from a woman aged 70-85 years with non-small cell lung cancer.

Notes on this clonotype: The junction departs from the called germline gene at one end, perhaps through a read error. The chain joins TRBV11-1 to TRBJ2-7; 8 bases are shared with TRBD2. The CDR3 sequence is 12 residues long. Germline values: CDR1 SGHAT, CDR2 FQDESV (reference sequence). CDR3 in DNA: TGTGCCAGCGACTTAGCGGGATACGAGCGGTACTTC. It codes for CASDLAGYERYF. Drawing the rest from reference TRBV11-1 and TRBJ2-7, the complete variable domain is EAEVAQSPRYKITEKSQAVAFWCDPISGHATLYWYRQILGQGPELLVQFQDESVVDDSQLPKDRFSAERLKGVDSTLKIQPAELGDSAMYLCASDLAGYERYFGPGTRLTVT.

As for this clonotype: One base away lies a much larger clone, so this may be a sequencing read error. The chain has TRBV23-1 and TRBJ2-3; TRBD2 aligns across 9 bases. TRBV23-1 is known as an ORF, though its function is uncertain. This CDR3 contains 16 residues. The CDR3, as DNA: TGCGCCAGCATTCAAGGGACTAGCCGCAGCACAGATACGCAGTATTTT. This translates into CASIQGTSRSTDTQYF.

At least ten counts were recorded for this clonotype. The chain has TRBV6-2 or TRBV6-3 and TRBJ1-5; tentatively, D is TRBD1 (6 bases). V lost 0 bases, J lost 11 bases, and 17 bases lay in between. CDR3 size: 15 residues. Germline lookup yields CDR1 MNHEY and CDR2 SVGEGT. CDR3 loop: CASSYSATGSLTQHF. Here the CDR3 DNA reads TGTGCCAGCAGTTACTCAGCGACAGGCTCCTTGACCCAGCATTTT.

This clonotype appeared many times. The V gene is TRBV28, the J gene TRBJ2-2; TRBD1 matches at 10 bases. From germline, CDR1 is MDHEN and CDR2 SYDVKM. The trim removed 7 bases at V and 4 bases at J, leaving 9 bases unmatched. The CDR3 runs to 16 residues. The CDR3 sequence is CASIFSRDRGTGELFF. The CDR3 coding sequence is TGTGCCAGCATCTTCTCCCGGGACAGGGGCACCGGGGAGCTGTTTTTT.

In its sample, this clonotype was seen many times. The genes are TRBV10-3 and TRBJ2-1; 10 bases are a match to TRBD2. Looked up from germline, CDR1 is ENHRY and CDR2 is SYGVKD. J lost 4 bases, V lost 7 bases, and 7 bases had no gene match. This CDR3 is 15 amino acids long. In DNA, the CDR3 is TGTGCCATCAAGGTAGCGGGAGGAAGTTACAATGAGCAGTTCTTC. Protein product: CAIKVAGGSYNEQFF.

Concerning this clonotype: One junction end disagrees with the germline gene, perhaps due to a read error. The CDR3 DNA is TGCAGTGCCCGTCCCGTGGGCTACAGCTTC. This translates into CSARPVGYSF. V and J are TRBV20-1 and TRBJ1-2; D remains ambiguous. Germline assignment: CDR1 DFQATT and CDR2 SNEGSKA (reference sequence). The CDR3 loop spans 10 amino acids.

On this clonotype: The CDR3 carries no conserved terminal phenylalanine or tryptophan, so it likely arises from a read error. V and J are TRBV6-5 and TRBJ2-5; the D gene is possibly TRBD1 (5 bases). CDR3 size: 16 residues. CDR1 and CDR2 from the germline V gene are MNHEY and SVGAGI. This chain's CDR3 is CASSYSYRSSQGTQYL. In DNA form, the CDR3 reads TGTGCCAGCAGTTACTCCTACAGGTCAAGCCAAGGGACCCAGTACCTC.

For this clonotype: Without the conserved terminal phenylalanine or tryptophan, this CDR3 likely stems from a read error. The chain carries TRBV4-2 and TRBJ1-4; D is possibly TRBD1 (5 bases). The germline V gene has CDR1 LGHNA and CDR2 YNFKEQ. This CDR3 has 15 residues. Trimming took 7 bases from V and 5 from J, leaving 17 bases between them. The CDR3 DNA reads as TGTGCCAGCAACCCCCTGACAGTTCCCAATGAAAAACTGTTTCTT. Encoded protein: CASNPLTVPNEKLFL.

This clonotype has a count of ten or more. The V call is TRBV10-3, the J call TRBJ1-2; 11 bases are shared with TRBD1. This CDR3 is built from 15 residues. The V and J ends lost 6 bases and 1 base, in that order; junction bases with no gene match: 4. CDR1 is ENHRY, CDR2 SYGVKD, per germline. CDR3 sequence: CAISAGTGGNYGYTF. The CDR3 bases are TGTGCCATCAGCGCCGGGACAGGGGGTAACTATGGCTACACCTTC.

This clonotype was counted ten times or more. The chain joins TRBV30 to TRBJ1-2; 8 bases match TRBD1. The CDR3 has 13 residues. Germline loops: CDR1 GTSNPN, CDR2 SVGIG (reference sequence). V lost 4 bases to trimming and J lost 4 bases; unmatched junction nucleotides: 5. The CDR3 nucleotides read TGTGCCTGGATCACTACAGGGGGCTATGGCTACACCTTC. Translation gives CAWITTGGYGYTF.

This clonotype appeared a single time. The chain carries TRBV4-2 and TRBJ1-1; D gene uncertain. The CDR3 has 17 amino acids. The germline CDR1 and CDR2 sequences are LGHNA and YNFKEQ. With 3 bases removed from V and 3 bases from J, the gap between germline ends came to 20 bases. The CDR3 DNA sequence: TGTGCCAGCAGCCATCTCGCAACATGGGGTTTGGACACTGAAGCTTTCTTT. Protein: CASSHLATWGLDTEAFF.

To note about this clonotype: Possible read error: a much larger clone is one base away. This rearrangement joins TRBV12-5 to TRBJ1-2; unclear D gene. The V and J ends lost 7 bases and 5 bases respectively, with 14 bases between them. The CDR3 is 13 amino acids. Germline CDR1 LGHNT, CDR2 FRNRAP. CDR3 DNA sequence: TGTGCTAGTGACCCCGGGTCAGCTTATGGCTACACCTTC. This translates into CASDPGSAYGYTF. The full variable domain, rest sourced from reference TRBV12-5 and TRBJ1-2, is DARVTQTPRHKVTEMGQEVTMRCQPILGHNTVFWYRQTMMQGLELLAYFRNRAPLDDSGMPKDRFSAEMPDATLATLKIQPSEPRDSAVYFCASDPGSAYGYTFGSGTRLTVV.

The CDR3 spells CASSYPGGSGLQYF. Written as DNA, the CDR3 is TGTGCCAGCAGCTACCCCGGAGGCAGCGGCCTGCAGTACTTC. This chain joins TRBV6-2 or TRBV6-3 and TRBJ2-7; D might be TRBD2 (5 bases). Per the germline V gene, CDR1 is MNHEY and CDR2 is SVGEGT. The CDR3 sequence is 14 residues long. Trimming removed 6 bases from V and 9 bases from J, with 21 bases in between.

Within the sample, this clonotype is medium-sized (0.01 to 0.1%). CDR3 DNA sequence: TGTGCCAGCAGTCACGACACTGAAGCTTTCTTT. Its protein product is CASSHDTEAFF. The V and J genes are TRBV6-6 and TRBJ1-1; D unresolved. The V gene's germline CDR1 is MNHNY and CDR2 SVGAGI (reference sequence). V was shortened by 5 bases and J by 3 bases, with 4 bases between the two germline ends. CDR3 length equals 11 residues.